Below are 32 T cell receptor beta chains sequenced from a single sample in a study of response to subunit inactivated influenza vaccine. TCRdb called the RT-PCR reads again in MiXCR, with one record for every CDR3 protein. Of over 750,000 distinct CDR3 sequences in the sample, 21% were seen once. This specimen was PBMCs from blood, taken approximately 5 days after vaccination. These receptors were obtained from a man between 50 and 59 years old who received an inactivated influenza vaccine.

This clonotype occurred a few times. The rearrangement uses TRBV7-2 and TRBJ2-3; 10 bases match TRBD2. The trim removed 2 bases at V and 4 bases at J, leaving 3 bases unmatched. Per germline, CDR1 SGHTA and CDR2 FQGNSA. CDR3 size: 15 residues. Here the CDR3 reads CASSLLSGRADTQYF. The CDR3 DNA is TGTGCCAGCAGCTTATTAAGCGGGAGGGCAGATACGCAGTATTTT.

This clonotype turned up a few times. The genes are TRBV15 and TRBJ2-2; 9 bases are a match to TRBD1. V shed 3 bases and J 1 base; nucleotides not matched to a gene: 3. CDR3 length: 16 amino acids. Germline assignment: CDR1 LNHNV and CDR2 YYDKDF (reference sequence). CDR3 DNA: TGTGCCACCAGCAGTAGACAGGGGGAGAACACCGGGGAGCTGTTTTTT. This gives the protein CATSSRQGENTGELFF.

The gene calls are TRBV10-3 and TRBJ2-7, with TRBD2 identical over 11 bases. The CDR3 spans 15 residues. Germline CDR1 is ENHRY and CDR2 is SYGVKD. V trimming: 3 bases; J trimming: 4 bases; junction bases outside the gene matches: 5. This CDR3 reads CAISDLLAGGYEQYF. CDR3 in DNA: TGTGCCATCAGTGACCTCCTAGCGGGAGGTTACGAGCAGTACTTC.

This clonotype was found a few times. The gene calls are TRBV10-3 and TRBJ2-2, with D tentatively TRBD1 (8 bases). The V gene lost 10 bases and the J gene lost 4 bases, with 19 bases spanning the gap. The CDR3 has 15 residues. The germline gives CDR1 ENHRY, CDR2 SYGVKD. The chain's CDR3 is CATYGQGGATGELFF. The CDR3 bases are TGTGCCACTTACGGACAGGGAGGGGCCACCGGGGAGCTGTTTTTT.

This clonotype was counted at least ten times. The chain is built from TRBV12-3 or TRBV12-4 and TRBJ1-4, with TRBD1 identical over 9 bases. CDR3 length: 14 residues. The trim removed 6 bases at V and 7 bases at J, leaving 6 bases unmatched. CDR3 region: CASRGTGLSEKLFF. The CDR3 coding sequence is TGTGCCAGCAGGGGGACAGGGTTAAGTGAAAAACTGTTTTTT.

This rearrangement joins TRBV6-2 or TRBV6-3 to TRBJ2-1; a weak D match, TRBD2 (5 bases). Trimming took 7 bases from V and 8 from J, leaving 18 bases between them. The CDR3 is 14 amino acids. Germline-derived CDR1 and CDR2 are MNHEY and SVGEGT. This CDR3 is CASTTRTGWYEQFF. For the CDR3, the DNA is TGTGCCAGCACCACGCGGACGGGGTGGTATGAGCAGTTCTTC.

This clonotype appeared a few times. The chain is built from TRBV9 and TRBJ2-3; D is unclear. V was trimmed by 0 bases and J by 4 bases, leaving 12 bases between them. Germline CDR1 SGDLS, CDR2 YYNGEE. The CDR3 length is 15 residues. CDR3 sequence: CASSVEYNSPDTQYF. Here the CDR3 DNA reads TGTGCCAGCAGCGTAGAGTACAACAGCCCAGATACGCAGTATTTT. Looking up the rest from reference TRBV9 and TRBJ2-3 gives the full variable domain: DSGVTQTPKHLITATGQRVTLRCSPRSGDLSVYWYQQSLDQGLQFLIQYYNGEERAKGNILERFSAQQFPDLHSELNLSSLELGDSALYFCASSVEYNSPDTQYFGPGTRLTVL.

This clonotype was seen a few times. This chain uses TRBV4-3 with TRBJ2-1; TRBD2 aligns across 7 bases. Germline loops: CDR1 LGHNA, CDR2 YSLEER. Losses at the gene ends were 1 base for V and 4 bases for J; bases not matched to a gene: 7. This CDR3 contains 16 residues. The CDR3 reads CASSQGQLASYNEQFF. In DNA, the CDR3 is TGCGCCAGCAGCCAAGGCCAACTAGCGTCATACAATGAGCAGTTCTTC.

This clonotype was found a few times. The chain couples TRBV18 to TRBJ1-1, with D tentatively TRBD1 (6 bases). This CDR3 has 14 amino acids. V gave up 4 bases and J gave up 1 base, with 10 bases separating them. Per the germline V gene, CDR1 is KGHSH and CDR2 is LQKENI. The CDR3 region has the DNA TGTGCCAGCTCACGACCACAGGGGAACACTGAAGCTTTCTTT. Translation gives CASSRPQGNTEAFF.

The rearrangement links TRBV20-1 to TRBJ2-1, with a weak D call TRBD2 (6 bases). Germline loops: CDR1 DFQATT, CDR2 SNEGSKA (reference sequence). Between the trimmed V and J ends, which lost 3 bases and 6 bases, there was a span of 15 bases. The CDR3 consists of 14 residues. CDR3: CSARTLAGLNEQFF. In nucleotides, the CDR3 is TGCAGTGCTAGGACCCTCGCGGGGCTCAATGAGCAGTTCTTC.

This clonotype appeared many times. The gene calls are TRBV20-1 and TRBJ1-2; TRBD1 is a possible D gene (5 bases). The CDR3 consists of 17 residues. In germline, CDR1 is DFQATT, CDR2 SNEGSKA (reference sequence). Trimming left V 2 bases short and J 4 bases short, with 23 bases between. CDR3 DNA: TGCAGTGCTAGACCATTCTCTCACCTAGGGGTCGGCTATGGCTACACCTTC. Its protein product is CSARPFSHLGVGYGYTF.

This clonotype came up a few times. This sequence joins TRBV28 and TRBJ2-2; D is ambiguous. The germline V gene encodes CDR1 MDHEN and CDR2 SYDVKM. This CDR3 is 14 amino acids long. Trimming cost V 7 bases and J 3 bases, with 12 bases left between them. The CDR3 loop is CASTPYGHTGELFF. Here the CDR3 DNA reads TGTGCCAGCACTCCGTATGGGCACACCGGGGAGCTGTTTTTT.

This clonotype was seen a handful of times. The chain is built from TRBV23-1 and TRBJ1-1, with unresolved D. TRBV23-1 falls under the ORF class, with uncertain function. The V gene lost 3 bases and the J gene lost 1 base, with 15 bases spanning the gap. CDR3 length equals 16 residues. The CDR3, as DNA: TGCGCCAGCAGTCATCGCGTGGAGGCGAAGAACACTGAAGCTTTCTTT. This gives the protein CASSHRVEAKNTEAFF.

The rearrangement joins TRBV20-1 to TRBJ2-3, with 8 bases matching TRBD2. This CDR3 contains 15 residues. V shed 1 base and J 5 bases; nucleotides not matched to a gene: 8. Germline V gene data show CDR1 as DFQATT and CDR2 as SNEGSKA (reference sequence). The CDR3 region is CSARGRKRERDTQYF. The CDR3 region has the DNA TGCAGTGCTAGAGGACGAAAGCGGGAGCGAGATACGCAGTATTTT.

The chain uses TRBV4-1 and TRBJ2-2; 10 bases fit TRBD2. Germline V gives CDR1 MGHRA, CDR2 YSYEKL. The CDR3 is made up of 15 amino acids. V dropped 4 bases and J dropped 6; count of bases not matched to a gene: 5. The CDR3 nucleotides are TGCGCCAGCAGCCCGGGACTAGCGCCGCCCGGGGAGCTGTTTTTT. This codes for CASSPGLAPPGELFF.

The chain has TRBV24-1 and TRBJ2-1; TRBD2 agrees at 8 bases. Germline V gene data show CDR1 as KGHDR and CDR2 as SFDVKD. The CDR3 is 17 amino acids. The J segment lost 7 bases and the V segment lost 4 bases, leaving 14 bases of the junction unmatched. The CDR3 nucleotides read TGTGCCACCAGTGACCCCCGAGACGGGAGGGCCAGGAATGAGCAGTTCTTC. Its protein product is CATSDPRDGRARNEQFF.

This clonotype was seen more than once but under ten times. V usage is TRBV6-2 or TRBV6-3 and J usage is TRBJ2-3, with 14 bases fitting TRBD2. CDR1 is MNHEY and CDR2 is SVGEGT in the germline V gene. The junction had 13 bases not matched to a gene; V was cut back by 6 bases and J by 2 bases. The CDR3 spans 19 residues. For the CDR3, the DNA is TGTGCCAGCAGGGGGACAGGGACTAGCGGGAGATGGAACACAGATACGCAGTATTTT. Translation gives CASRGTGTSGRWNTDTQYF.

The CDR3 nucleotides read TGTGCCAGCAGTAATGGAAGAGTCTACGAGCAGTACTTC. It specifies CASSNGRVYEQYF. The rearrangement joins TRBV27 to TRBJ2-7, with D uncertain. Germline CDR1 and CDR2: MNHEY and SMNVEV (reference sequence). This CDR3 has 13 residues. Deletions cut 5 bases from V and 3 bases from J, with 11 bases between.

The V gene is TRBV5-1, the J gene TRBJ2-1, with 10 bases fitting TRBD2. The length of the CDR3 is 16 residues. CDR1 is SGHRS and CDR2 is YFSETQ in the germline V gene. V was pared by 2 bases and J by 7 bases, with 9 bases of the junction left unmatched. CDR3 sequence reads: CASSFSGAGGLNEQFF. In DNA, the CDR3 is TGCGCCAGCAGCTTTTCCGGAGCGGGGGGGCTGAATGAGCAGTTCTTC. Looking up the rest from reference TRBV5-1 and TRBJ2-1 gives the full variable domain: KAGVTQTPRYLIKTRGQQVTLSCSPISGHRSVSWYQQTPGQGLQFLFEYFSETQRNKGNFPGRFSGRQFSNSRSEMNVSTLELGDSALYLCASSFSGAGGLNEQFFGPGTRLTVL.

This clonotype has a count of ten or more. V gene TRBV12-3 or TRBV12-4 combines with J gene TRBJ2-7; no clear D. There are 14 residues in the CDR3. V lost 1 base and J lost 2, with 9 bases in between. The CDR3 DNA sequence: TGTGCCAGCAGTTTAGGGGGATCTCCCTACGAGCAGTACTTC. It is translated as CASSLGGSPYEQYF.

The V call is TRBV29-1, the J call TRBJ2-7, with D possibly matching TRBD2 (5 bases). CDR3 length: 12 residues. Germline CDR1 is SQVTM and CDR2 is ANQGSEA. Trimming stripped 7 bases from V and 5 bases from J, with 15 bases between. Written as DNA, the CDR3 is TGCAGCGGTTTGGCGGGCGGCCACGAGCAGTACTTC. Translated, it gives CSGLAGGHEQYF.

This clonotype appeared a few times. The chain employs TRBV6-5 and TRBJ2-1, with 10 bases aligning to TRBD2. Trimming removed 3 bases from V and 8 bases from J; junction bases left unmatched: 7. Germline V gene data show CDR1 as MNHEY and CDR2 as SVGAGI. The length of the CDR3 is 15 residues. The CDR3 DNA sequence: TGTGCCAGCAGTTATAGGGCTAGCGGGGGCGATGAGCAGTTCTTC. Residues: CASSYRASGGDEQFF.

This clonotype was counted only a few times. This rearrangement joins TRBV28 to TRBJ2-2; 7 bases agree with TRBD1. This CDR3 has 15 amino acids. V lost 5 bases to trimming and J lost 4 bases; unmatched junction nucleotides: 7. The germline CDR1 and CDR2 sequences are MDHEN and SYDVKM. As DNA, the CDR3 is TGTGCCAGCAGTAGACCGGGACAGATCACCGGGGAGCTGTTTTTT. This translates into CASSRPGQITGELFF.

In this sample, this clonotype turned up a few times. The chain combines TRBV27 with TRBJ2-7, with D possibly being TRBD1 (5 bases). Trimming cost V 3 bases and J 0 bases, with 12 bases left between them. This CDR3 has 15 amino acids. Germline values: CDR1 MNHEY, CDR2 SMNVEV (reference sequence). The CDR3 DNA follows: TGTGCCAGCAGTTTTGGACAAGGGCACTCCTACGAGCAGTACTTC. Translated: CASSFGQGHSYEQYF.

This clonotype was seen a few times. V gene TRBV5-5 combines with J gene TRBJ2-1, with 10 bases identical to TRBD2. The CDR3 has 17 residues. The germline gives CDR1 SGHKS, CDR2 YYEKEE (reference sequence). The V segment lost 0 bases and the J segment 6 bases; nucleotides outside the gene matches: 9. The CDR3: CASSLEGAGGVFNEQFF. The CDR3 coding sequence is TGTGCCAGCAGCTTGGAGGGAGCGGGAGGGGTGTTCAATGAGCAGTTCTTC.

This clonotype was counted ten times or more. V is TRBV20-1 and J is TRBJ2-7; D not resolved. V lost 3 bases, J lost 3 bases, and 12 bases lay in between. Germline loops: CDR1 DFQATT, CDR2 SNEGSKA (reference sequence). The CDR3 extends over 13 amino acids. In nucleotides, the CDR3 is TGCAGTGCTAGGCCCAGAAGTAACTACGAGCAGTACTTC. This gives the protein CSARPRSNYEQYF.

The CDR3 nucleotides are TGCAGCGTTGAGGGTCAGGAGGAAACCTCCTACGAGCAGTACTTC. It encodes CSVEGQEETSYEQYF. V gene TRBV29-1 combines with J gene TRBJ2-7; D perhaps matches TRBD2 (5 bases). The germline V and J ends were trimmed by 3 bases and 0 bases, with 15 bases remaining between them. This CDR3 is built from 15 residues. Germline V gene lookup returns CDR1 SQVTM and CDR2 ANQGSEA.

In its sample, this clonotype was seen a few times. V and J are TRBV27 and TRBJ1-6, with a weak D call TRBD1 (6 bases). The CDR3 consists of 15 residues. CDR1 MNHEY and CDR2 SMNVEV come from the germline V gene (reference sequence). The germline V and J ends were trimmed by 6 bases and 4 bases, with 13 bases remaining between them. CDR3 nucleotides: TGTGCCAGCAGGCCCCAGGGGTCATATAATTCACCCCTCCACTTT. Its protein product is CASRPQGSYNSPLHF.

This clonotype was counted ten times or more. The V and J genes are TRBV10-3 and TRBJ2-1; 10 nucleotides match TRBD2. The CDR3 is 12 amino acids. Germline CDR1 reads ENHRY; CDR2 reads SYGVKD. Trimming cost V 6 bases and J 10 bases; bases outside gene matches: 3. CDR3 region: CAISLAGVEQFF. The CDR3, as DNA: TGTGCCATCAGCCTAGCGGGAGTCGAGCAGTTCTTC.

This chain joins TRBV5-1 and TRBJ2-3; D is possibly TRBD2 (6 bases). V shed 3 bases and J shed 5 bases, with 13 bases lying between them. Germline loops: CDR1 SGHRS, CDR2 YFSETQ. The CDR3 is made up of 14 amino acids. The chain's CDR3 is CASSSSPGVDTQYF. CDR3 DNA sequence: TGCGCCAGCAGCTCCTCCCCGGGAGTAGATACGCAGTATTTT.

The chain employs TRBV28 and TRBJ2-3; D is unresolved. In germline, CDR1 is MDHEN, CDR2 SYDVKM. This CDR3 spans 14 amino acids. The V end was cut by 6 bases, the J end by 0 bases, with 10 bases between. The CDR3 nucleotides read TGTGCCAGCAGAAGCGCGTGGAGCACAGATACGCAGTATTTT. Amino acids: CASRSAWSTDTQYF. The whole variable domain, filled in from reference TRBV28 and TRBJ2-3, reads DVKVTQSSRYLVKRTGEKVFLECVQDMDHENMFWYRQDPGLGLRLIYFSYDVKMKEKGDIPEGYSVSREKKERFSLILESASTNQTSMYLCASRSAWSTDTQYFGPGTRLTVL.

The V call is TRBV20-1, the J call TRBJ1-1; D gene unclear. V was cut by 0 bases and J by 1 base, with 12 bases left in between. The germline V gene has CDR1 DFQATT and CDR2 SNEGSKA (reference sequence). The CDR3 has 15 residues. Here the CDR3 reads CSARDPGAENTEAFF. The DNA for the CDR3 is TGCAGTGCTAGAGATCCTGGAGCAGAGAACACTGAAGCTTTCTTT.